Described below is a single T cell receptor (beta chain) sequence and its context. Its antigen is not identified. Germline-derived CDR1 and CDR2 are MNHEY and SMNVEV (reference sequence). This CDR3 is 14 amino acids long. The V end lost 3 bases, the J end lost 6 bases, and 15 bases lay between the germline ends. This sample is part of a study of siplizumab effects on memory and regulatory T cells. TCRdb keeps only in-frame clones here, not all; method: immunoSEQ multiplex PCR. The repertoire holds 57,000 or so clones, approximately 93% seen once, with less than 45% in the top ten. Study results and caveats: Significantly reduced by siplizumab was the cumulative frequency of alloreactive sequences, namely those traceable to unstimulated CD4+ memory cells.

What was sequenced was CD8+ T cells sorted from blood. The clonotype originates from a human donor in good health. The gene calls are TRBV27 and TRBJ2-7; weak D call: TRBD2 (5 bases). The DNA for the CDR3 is TGTGCCAGCAGTTTTCGGGGAATTAGTTCCGAGCAGTACTTC. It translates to CASSFRGISSEQYF.